Presented here are 18 T cell receptor beta chains from one specimen sequenced in a study of blood T cell repertoires in COVID-19. Clones were read by immunoSEQ multiplex PCR, and TCRdb kept only the in-frame ones, dropping some. The sample records roughly 220,000 clones, 84% being singletons. The sequenced sample was PBMCs or T cells enriched from blood (not recorded which). These TCRs come from a woman in her thirties or forties who had recovered from COVID-19.

This clone showed up just once. The chain uses TRBV7-9 and TRBJ1-2, with a possible D match to TRBD1 (6 bases). The germline V and J ends were trimmed by 3 bases and 3 bases, with 11 bases remaining between them. The CDR3 extends over 14 amino acids. From germline, CDR1 is SEHNR and CDR2 FQNEAQ (reference sequence). The CDR3 region has the DNA TGTGCCAGCAGCTTCCAGACAGGAGACTATGGCTACACCTTC. Its protein is CASSFQTGDYGYTF.

V is TRBV7-3 and J is TRBJ2-1; maybe TRBD1 (7 bases). Germline lookup yields CDR1 SGHTA and CDR2 FQGTGA. Trimming stripped 1 base from V and 7 bases from J, with 14 bases between. The CDR3 has 15 residues. In DNA form, the CDR3 reads TGTGCCAGCAGCTTAAGACAGGGAGGTTGGAATGAGCAGTTCTTC. Translation gives CASSLRQGGWNEQFF.

The J gene is TRBJ2-2, the V gene TRBV30; the match to TRBD2 covers 13 bases. Losses at the gene ends were 0 bases for V and 2 bases for J; bases not matched to a gene: 6. CDR3 length: 18 residues. Germline loops: CDR1 GTSNPN, CDR2 SVGIG (reference sequence). DNA of the CDR3: TGTGCCTGGAGTGTACAACTAGCGGGAGGGATAAACACCGGGGAGCTGTTTTTT. It yields the protein CAWSVQLAGGINTGELFF.

This chain links TRBV19 with TRBJ2-2; TRBD1 agrees at 7 bases. The germline V gene encodes CDR1 LNHDA and CDR2 SQIVND (reference sequence). There are 16 residues in the CDR3. With 5 bases clipped from V and 7 bases from J, the junction kept 13 bases outside the gene matches. The CDR3, as DNA: TGTGCCAGTAGTCCGAGGGGACAGTGGATTGGCGGGGAGCTGTTTTTT. It specifies CASSPRGQWIGGELFF. The full variable domain, completed using reference TRBV19 and TRBJ2-2, is DGGITQSPKYLFRKEGQNVTLSCEQNLNHDAMYWYRQDPGQGLRLIYYSQIVNDFQKGDIAEGYSVSREKKESFPLTVTSAQKNPTAFYLCASSPRGQWIGGELFFGEGSRLTVL.

This rearrangement joins TRBV5-4 to TRBJ2-7; 9 nucleotides agree with TRBD1. The trim removed 6 bases at V and 3 bases at J, leaving 10 bases unmatched. Germline V gene sequence: CDR1 SGHNT, CDR2 YYREEE (reference sequence). The CDR3 length is 15 residues. CDR3 DNA: TGTGCCAGCACCCTCGCAGGGACAGGGATCTACGAGCAGTACTTC. Translated, it gives CASTLAGTGIYEQYF.

The chain recombines TRBV28 with TRBJ1-3, with 8 nucleotides matching TRBD1. The J segment lost 1 base and the V segment lost 6 bases, leaving 5 bases of the junction unmatched. The CDR3 contains 15 residues. Germline-derived CDR1 and CDR2 are MDHEN and SYDVKM. In DNA, the CDR3 is TGTGCCAGCAGAAAGACAGGGGCTTCTGGAAACACCATATATTTT. Amino acid sequence: CASRKTGASGNTIYF.

This clone appeared once. J is TRBJ2-7 and V is TRBV10-3; D is unclear. The CDR3 has 13 residues. Germline V gene data show CDR1 as ENHRY and CDR2 as SYGVKD. V was trimmed by 10 bases and J by 5 bases, leaving 18 bases between them. The CDR3 spells CATRASLGHEQYV. CDR3 nucleotides: TGTGCCACCAGAGCTAGTCTAGGCCACGAGCAGTACGTC.

This clone has only one observation. This rearrangement joins TRBV3-1 (or the pseudogene TRBV3-2) to TRBJ1-2; 7 bases line up with TRBD1. Germline-derived CDR1 and CDR2 are LGHDT and YNNKEL (reference sequence). The CDR3 runs to 15 residues. The V gene end was trimmed by 2 bases and the J gene end by 2 bases; junction bases not matched to a gene: 5. The CDR3 DNA is TGTGCCAGCAGCCAAAAAGCGACAGGGAACTATGGCTACACCTTC. As protein: CASSQKATGNYGYTF.

The V call is TRBV18, the J call TRBJ1-3; D is perhaps TRBD1 (5 bases). The germline gives CDR1 KGHSH, CDR2 LQKENI. The CDR3 has 16 amino acids. The V gene lost 3 bases and the J gene lost 0 bases, with 12 bases spanning the gap. This CDR3 is CASSPTRGGSGNTIYF. The CDR3 DNA reads as TGTGCCAGCTCACCGACACGGGGGGGCTCTGGAAACACCATATATTTT.

This chain uses TRBV10-1 with TRBJ2-1; a weak D match, TRBD1 (6 bases). The V and J ends lost 0 bases and 14 bases respectively, with 8 bases between them. CDR1 and CDR2 (germline): WNHNN, SYGVQD (reference sequence). This CDR3 spans 11 amino acids. CDR3 sequence: CASSESKGEFF. CDR3 nucleotide sequence: TGCGCCAGCAGTGAGTCGAAGGGGGAGTTCTTC.

The rearrangement joins TRBV19 to TRBJ2-4; 9 nucleotides align to TRBD2. The CDR3 consists of 14 residues. With 1 base clipped from V and 8 bases from J, the junction kept 3 bases outside the gene matches. Germline CDR1 LNHDA, CDR2 SQIVND (reference sequence). The CDR3 DNA reads TGTGCCAGTAGTATAGGAGCGGGAGGATACATTCAGTACTTC. The encoded protein is CASSIGAGGYIQYF. The variable domain in full, with the rest retrieved from reference TRBV19 and TRBJ2-4, is DGGITQSPKYLFRKEGQNVTLSCEQNLNHDAMYWYRQDPGQGLRLIYYSQIVNDFQKGDIAEGYSVSREKKESFPLTVTSAQKNPTAFYLCASSIGAGGYIQYFGAGTRLSVL.

The rearrangement links TRBV28 to TRBJ2-7; TRBD1 matches 7 bases. The CDR3 is 14 amino acids. CDR1 is MDHEN and CDR2 is SYDVKM in the germline V gene. With 7 bases clipped from V and 0 bases from J, the junction kept 6 bases outside the gene matches. The CDR3 is CASNPTGTSYEQYF. The CDR3 DNA reads TGTGCCAGCAACCCGACAGGGACCTCCTACGAGCAGTACTTC.

The chain is built from TRBV27 and TRBJ2-7, with D uncertain. V was cut by 5 bases and J by 6 bases, with 14 bases left in between. The CDR3 contains 13 residues. Germline CDR1 and CDR2: MNHEY and SMNVEV (reference sequence). The CDR3 sequence: CASSPTVRSEQYV. The CDR3 coding sequence is TGTGCCAGCAGTCCTACCGTAAGAAGCGAGCAGTACGTC.

V gene TRBV10-3 combines with J gene TRBJ1-4; unclear D gene. With 6 bases removed from V and 5 bases from J, the gap between germline ends came to 10 bases. CDR3 length equals 13 residues. CDR1 is ENHRY and CDR2 is SYGVKD in the germline V gene. The CDR3 region has the DNA TGTGCCATCAGGGCCAGTCTGAATGAAAAACTGTTTTTT. This translates into CAIRASLNEKLFF.

The genes are TRBV29-1 and TRBJ2-3; D gene unclear. The CDR3 totals 15 residues. V lost 5 bases, J lost 0 bases, and 15 bases lay in between. From germline, CDR1 is SQVTM and CDR2 ANQGSEA. The CDR3 loop is CSVQGGLISTDTQYF. The CDR3 region has the DNA TGCAGCGTTCAAGGCGGTCTTATTAGCACAGATACGCAGTATTTT.

CDR3: CASSYRPSLVVTTDTQYF. In DNA form, the CDR3 reads TGTGCCAGCAGTTACAGGCCTAGCCTCGTTGTCACCACAGATACGCAGTATTTT. The chain links TRBV6-2 or TRBV6-3 to TRBJ2-3, with D perhaps TRBD2 (5 bases). The CDR3 has 18 residues. V was pared by 2 bases and J by 2 bases, with 20 bases between. Germline V gene sequence: CDR1 MNHEY, CDR2 SVGEGT.

This clone was seen only once. The chain employs TRBV11-3 and TRBJ2-5; unclear D gene. CDR3 length equals 15 residues. Germline CDR1 and CDR2: SGHNT and YENEEA. V lost 0 bases and J lost 5, with 13 bases in between. This chain's CDR3 is CASSLDTAYEETQYF. The CDR3 region has the DNA TGTGCCAGCAGCTTAGACACAGCCTACGAGGAGACCCAGTACTTC.

This chain links TRBV30 with TRBJ2-2, with TRBD2 identical over 10 bases. CDR3 size: 17 residues. Germline V gives CDR1 GTSNPN, CDR2 SVGIG (reference sequence). Losses at the gene ends were 3 bases for V and 3 bases for J; bases not matched to a gene: 10. For the CDR3, the DNA is TGTGCCTGGAGCGCCTCCCTAGCGGGAGACGACACCGGGGAGCTGTTTTTT. Residues: CAWSASLAGDDTGELFF.